The clone carrying this T cell receptor beta chain has just a few counts. Its target is unknown. The read falls 3 residues short of the CDR3 end, and the missing part is taken from the germline J gene. The sample comes from a study of T cell clonality in common variable immunodeficiency. CDR1 and CDR2 (germline): SGHAT, FQNNGV. This CDR3 spans 15 amino acids. The study's findings and limits: CVID subjects had higher TCRbeta clonality than healthy controls, most marked in about a third.

The repertoire was sequenced with immunoSEQ multiplex PCR; TCRdb's copy has only in-frame clones and lacks some. This record lists around 39,000 clones, none seen once only, and the top ten clones contain around 4%. This sequence joins TRBV11-2 and TRBJ1-1; 7 positions match TRBD1. Source material: peripheral blood mononuclear cells. The clonotype comes from a person between 18 and 69 years old in good health. The chain's CDR3 is CASSHVTGRNPLAFF. The CDR3 DNA, read in part, is TGTGCCAGCAGCCACGTGACAGGGAGAAATCCTCTG.